Described below is a single T cell receptor (beta chain) sequence and its context. Its antigen remains unidentified. No base quality information exists; no much larger clone differs at one position. The data derive from a study of blood T cell repertoires in COVID-19 (dated by TCRdb to the early 2020s). In the study overall: Collaborator samples came from the United States, Italy and Spain and covered acute and convalescent phases of COVID-19. Nearly every sample came with metadata listing a de-identified subject ID, COVID-19 status, age in years and sex. Subjects who had been exposed to COVID-19, were actively infected with it, or had recovered from it provided the deeply sampled blood TCRbeta repertoires that made up the dataset. The samples were drawn from two sources: the first 160 participants of the ongoing ImmuneRACE study, and 1,254 subjects contributed by 6 global collaborators. A freely available public database, intended as a resource for researchers studying the immune response to SARS-CoV-2, is where the repertoires were released. The prospective study material was composed of cDNA or gDNA derived from T cells, B-cell-depleted T cells, or PBMCs. Where HLA class I and class II types were available, the types were taken from metadata supplied by the sample provider, not from assay-based typing. The study at large found these results: Clinical and demographic metadata were provided uncurated, with the amount varying by source and participant.

Reading the germline V gene gives CDR1 SGHRS and CDR2 YFSETQ. Inclusive of the bounding cysteine and phenylalanine, the CDR3 is 11 residues long. Only the CDR3 part of the read is kept: 33 bases, read in frame from the first base. V and J lose 7 bases and 2 bases, and a span of 7 bases separates them. Enrolling through a virtual design, the prospective study's participants ranged in age from roughly 18 to 100 years and lived across roughly 23 United States geographic areas. Cohort assignment in the prospective study relied on participant-reported clinical history from a screening survey and a study questionnaire. In the prospective study, whole blood, serum and a nasopharyngeal or oropharyngeal swab were collected from each participant by mobile phlebotomists. Additional blood draws and questionnaires over an approximately two-month period could optionally be provided by prospective study participants. Blood samples from the prospective study were shipped frozen or at room temperature prior to DNA extraction.

TCRbeta CDR3 regions were amplified from genomic DNA by means of the immunoSEQ Assay, a bias-controlled multiplex PCR. The paper's data handling went like this. The number of nucleated cells in each sample was estimated by amplification of reference gene primers within the assay. Sequence reads were collapsed and filtered to measure the absolute abundance of every unique TCRbeta CDR3 rearrangement. Productive Simpson clonality was computed per sample as the square root of Simpson's diversity index over productive rearrangements. Held by TCRdb, this immuneACCESS table contains in-frame sequences only and omits some clones. Under half of the omission traces to an unresolved V gene where checked; the cause of the rest is unknown. V, J and clone size derive from that table, while D and trimming were established from the DNA sequence. The sample table holds about 200,000 clones, of which approximately 86% were seen once. The biggest ten clones account for 3.5% to 4% of the sample.

The receptor chain draws on TRBV5-1 and TRBJ2-7; TRBD1 is possibly the D segment (5 matching bases). What was sequenced was PBMCs or T cells enriched from blood (not recorded which). The source is a woman in her thirties or forties with acute COVID-19. The CDR3 protein is CASSDTYEQYF. The sequenced DNA is TGCGCCAGCTCGGACACCTACGAGCAGTACTTC.